These T cell receptor beta chains were read from a single sample in a study of vaccination and CD4 T cells after COVID-19. TCRdb used MiXCR to reprocess the PCR reads, holding one entry per CDR3 protein. The table records 14,000 to 15,000 distinct CDR3 sequences, about 48% of them present only once. These receptors' antigens are unknown. Sequencing was done on a sample of CD4+ T cells from blood, cultured in vitro. The receptors were gathered from a human donor who had recovered from COVID-19. Both conserved end residues are part of each CDR3. The D gene is left open where the match is weak. A clone size is listed for some rows: how often the clone was seen (once, few, many), or a class if it is expanded.

d_gene: TRBD2; j_gene: TRBJ2-3; v_gene: TRBV7-2; abundance: few; CDR3nt: TGTGCCAGCAGCTCGACTAGCGGGAGGAGGAGCACAGATACGCAGTATTTT; CDR3aa: CASSSTSGRRSTDTQYF
d_gene: NA; j_gene: TRBJ1-2; v_gene: TRBV2; abundance: NA; CDR3nt: TGTGCCAGCAGTGATTTCGATGGCTACACCTTC; CDR3aa: CASSDFDGYTF
d_gene: NA; j_gene: TRBJ2-7; v_gene: TRBV7-6; abundance: NA; CDR3nt: TGTGCCAGCAGCAAGTCGACCAACACAATCTACGAGCAGTACTTC; CDR3aa: CASSKSTNTIYEQYF
d_gene: TRBD1; j_gene: TRBJ1-2; v_gene: TRBV5-1; abundance: NA; CDR3nt: TGCGCCAGCAGCTTGAGTTGGGACAGCCTATATGGCTACACCTTC; CDR3aa: CASSLSWDSLYGYTF
d_gene: NA; j_gene: TRBJ1-2; v_gene: TRBV20-1; abundance: NA; CDR3nt: TGCAGTGCTAGACCTCCAGGGGTTAACTATGGCTACACCTTC; CDR3aa: CSARPPGVNYGYTF
d_gene: NA; j_gene: TRBJ1-1; v_gene: TRBV6-2/TRBV6-3; abundance: NA; CDR3nt: TGTGCCAGCAGTCGGGCAGGTAAAGTCATAACTGAAGCTTTCTTT; CDR3aa: CASSRAGKVITEAFF
d_gene: TRBD1; j_gene: TRBJ2-2; v_gene: TRBV20-1; abundance: NA; CDR3nt: TGCAGTGCTCAGGGGGTTTGGCCCGGGGAGCTGTTTTTT; CDR3aa: CSAQGVWPGELFF
d_gene: TRBD1; j_gene: TRBJ1-6; v_gene: TRBV12-3/TRBV12-4; abundance: few; CDR3nt: TGTGCCAGCAGTTTAGGTTCACAGGGGTATTCACCCCTCCACTTT; CDR3aa: CASSLGSQGYSPLHF
d_gene: NA; j_gene: TRBJ2-6; v_gene: TRBV15; abundance: NA; CDR3nt: TGTGCCACCAGCAGAAACCGCCCTCCAGGGAATGTGTCTGGGGCCAACGTCCTGACTTTC; CDR3aa: CATSRNRPPGNVSGANVLTF
d_gene: TRBD1; j_gene: TRBJ2-1; v_gene: TRBV4-2; abundance: NA; CDR3nt: TGTGCCAGCAGCCAAGATAAACGGGGACAGGGGCGCGCGGATGAGCAGTTCTTC; CDR3aa: CASSQDKRGQGRADEQFF
d_gene: TRBD1; j_gene: TRBJ2-3; v_gene: TRBV5-4; abundance: NA; CDR3nt: TGTGCCAGCAGCTCGGGCAGGGACAGATTCACAGATACGCAGTATTTT; CDR3aa: CASSSGRDRFTDTQYF
d_gene: NA; j_gene: TRBJ1-2; v_gene: TRBV29-1; abundance: NA; CDR3nt: TGCAGCGTAGGAGGGGGGGGATTAAACTATGGCTACACCTTC; CDR3aa: CSVGGGGLNYGYTF
d_gene: TRBD1; j_gene: TRBJ1-1; v_gene: TRBV7-2; abundance: NA; CDR3nt: TGTGCCAGCAGCTTAGTGACAGGGAGGAACACTGAAGCTTTCTTT; CDR3aa: CASSLVTGRNTEAFF
d_gene: TRBD2; j_gene: TRBJ2-3; v_gene: TRBV5-1; abundance: NA; CDR3nt: TGCGCCAGCAGCTCCCTAGCGGGAGCAATCCCAGATACGCAGTATTTT; CDR3aa: CASSSLAGAIPDTQYF
d_gene: NA; j_gene: TRBJ2-7; v_gene: TRBV7-2; abundance: NA; CDR3nt: TGTGCCAGCAGTCCTCTCGGGCCCCGAGAGCAGTACTTC; CDR3aa: CASSPLGPREQYF
d_gene: NA; j_gene: TRBJ2-4; v_gene: TRBV5-4; abundance: once; CDR3nt: TGTGCCAGCAGCTTGGGGCAGGGAAAAAACATTCAGTACTTC; CDR3aa: CASSLGQGKNIQYF